The TCR beta chain under discussion was sequenced for a study of CD8+ T cells in alopecia areata. The sequencing template was cDNA reverse transcribed from extracted RNA. TCRdb's copy holds only in-frame clones and misses some; the assay was immunoSEQ multiplex PCR. Here the sample spans about 200,000 clones, more than 55% being singletons. Treatment noted: oral pan-JAK inhibitor, 5-10 mg twice daily. This clonotype was obtained from a human donor with alopecia areata. The material was CD4+ T cells sorted from blood, obtained at week 4, from a patient treated with tofacitinib.

The CDR3 DNA reads TGTGCCTGGAGCCCCGGCAGGAGGGGTCAGCCCCAGCATTTT. Its protein product is CAWSPGRRGQPQHF. V is TRBV30 and J is TRBJ1-5, with D perhaps TRBD1 (5 bases). Trimming left V 3 bases short and J 6 bases short, with 15 bases between. CDR1 is GTSNPN, CDR2 SVGIG, per germline (reference sequence). This CDR3 has 14 amino acids.